This is a list of T cell receptor beta chains from one sample in a study of OX40 agonist ivuxolimab in advanced cancers. The assay was immunoSEQ multiplex PCR, and TCRdb's table has in-frame clones only and misses some. The table includes some 70,000 clones, approximately 90% detected once. This sample comprised CD4+ or CD8+ T cells sorted from blood, obtained in a trial of the OX40 agonist ivuxolimab. These receptors all stem from an adult with an advanced solid tumor such as melanoma, head and neck, liver or kidney cancer. Each CDR3 is given with its conserved first and last residue. Each record gives: J gene, clone size, V gene, CDR3 protein. The size entry is marked missing in some rows and otherwise reads once, few, many or a size class.

j_call: TRBJ1-1
clone_size: -
v_call: TRBV19
cdr3_aa: CASSILTGGAAEAFF

j_call: TRBJ2-1
clone_size: -
v_call: TRBV18
cdr3_aa: CASSPPGTSGGLEQFF

j_call: TRBJ2-1
clone_size: -
v_call: TRBV12-5
cdr3_aa: CASGIAGGGYNEQFF

j_call: TRBJ2-3
clone_size: -
v_call: TRBV5-1
cdr3_aa: CASSPTGGYSTDTQYF

j_call: TRBJ2-5
clone_size: -
v_call: TRBV5-1
cdr3_aa: CASTLPSGNQETQYF

j_call: TRBJ2-3
clone_size: -
v_call: TRBV25-1
cdr3_aa: CASSAGRGAGDTQYF

j_call: TRBJ1-1
clone_size: -
v_call: TRBV18
cdr3_aa: CASSLARTGVREAFF

j_call: TRBJ1-5
clone_size: -
v_call: TRBV27
cdr3_aa: CASSFMYNQPQHF

j_call: TRBJ1-1
clone_size: -
v_call: TRBV18
cdr3_aa: CASSPPTGEAFF

j_call: TRBJ1-2
clone_size: -
v_call: TRBV29-1
cdr3_aa: CSARGLGYTF

j_call: TRBJ1-1
clone_size: once
v_call: TRBV7-9
cdr3_aa: CASSSRTGNTEAFF

j_call: TRBJ1-4
clone_size: -
v_call: TRBV20-1
cdr3_aa: CSAKGRELFF

j_call: TRBJ1-1
clone_size: -
v_call: TRBV7-9
cdr3_aa: CASTRGQGTEAFF

j_call: TRBJ2-1
clone_size: -
v_call: TRBV5-1
cdr3_aa: CASSLSALAGGNEQFF

j_call: TRBJ2-4
clone_size: -
v_call: TRBV19
cdr3_aa: CASGALAKNIQYF

j_call: TRBJ1-1
clone_size: -
v_call: TRBV6-1
cdr3_aa: CASKNGLVDIAEAFF

j_call: TRBJ1-2
clone_size: -
v_call: TRBV14
cdr3_aa: CASSQEDSSLNYGYTF

j_call: TRBJ1-1
clone_size: -
v_call: TRBV19
cdr3_aa: CASRGDLGTEAFF

j_call: TRBJ2-2
clone_size: -
v_call: TRBV30
cdr3_aa: CAWNLQGAGGELFF

j_call: TRBJ2-7
clone_size: -
v_call: TRBV30
cdr3_aa: CAWSVRPTAYEQYF

j_call: TRBJ2-7
clone_size: -
v_call: TRBV10-3
cdr3_aa: CAVRMGQLFNEQYF

j_call: TRBJ1-2
clone_size: -
v_call: TRBV19
cdr3_aa: CASSARVEGYGYTF

j_call: TRBJ2-1
clone_size: -
v_call: TRBV11-2
cdr3_aa: CASSLVGLAGIGNEQFF

j_call: TRBJ1-1
clone_size: -
v_call: TRBV6-5
cdr3_aa: CASSPNDRYTEAFF

j_call: TRBJ2-7
clone_size: -
v_call: TRBV6-5
cdr3_aa: CASSYSTNGEQYF

j_call: TRBJ2-3
clone_size: -
v_call: TRBV30
cdr3_aa: CAWDGKTSTTDTQYF

j_call: TRBJ2-3
clone_size: -
v_call: TRBV9
cdr3_aa: CASVPGTGPTDTQYF

j_call: TRBJ1-3
clone_size: -
v_call: TRBV6-6
cdr3_aa: CASSSPGNTIYF

j_call: TRBJ2-5
clone_size: -
v_call: TRBV18
cdr3_aa: CASSPQGYQETQYF

j_call: TRBJ1-2
clone_size: -
v_call: TRBV19
cdr3_aa: CASSREGIGGYTF

j_call: TRBJ2-7
clone_size: -
v_call: TRBV9
cdr3_aa: CASSLSDSTYEQYF

j_call: TRBJ2-5
clone_size: -
v_call: TRBV5-1
cdr3_aa: CASSFGRGREETQYF

j_call: TRBJ2-5
clone_size: -
v_call: TRBV15
cdr3_aa: CATSRDRAQETQYF

j_call: TRBJ2-1
clone_size: once
v_call: TRBV7-2
cdr3_aa: CASTTYGSYNEQFF

j_call: TRBJ2-2
clone_size: -
v_call: TRBV6-6
cdr3_aa: CASSPGQGANTGELFF

j_call: TRBJ2-5
clone_size: -
v_call: TRBV13
cdr3_aa: CASSLEGSGGPEGTQYF

j_call: TRBJ2-2
clone_size: -
v_call: TRBV10-3
cdr3_aa: CAISESGLAGNTGELFF